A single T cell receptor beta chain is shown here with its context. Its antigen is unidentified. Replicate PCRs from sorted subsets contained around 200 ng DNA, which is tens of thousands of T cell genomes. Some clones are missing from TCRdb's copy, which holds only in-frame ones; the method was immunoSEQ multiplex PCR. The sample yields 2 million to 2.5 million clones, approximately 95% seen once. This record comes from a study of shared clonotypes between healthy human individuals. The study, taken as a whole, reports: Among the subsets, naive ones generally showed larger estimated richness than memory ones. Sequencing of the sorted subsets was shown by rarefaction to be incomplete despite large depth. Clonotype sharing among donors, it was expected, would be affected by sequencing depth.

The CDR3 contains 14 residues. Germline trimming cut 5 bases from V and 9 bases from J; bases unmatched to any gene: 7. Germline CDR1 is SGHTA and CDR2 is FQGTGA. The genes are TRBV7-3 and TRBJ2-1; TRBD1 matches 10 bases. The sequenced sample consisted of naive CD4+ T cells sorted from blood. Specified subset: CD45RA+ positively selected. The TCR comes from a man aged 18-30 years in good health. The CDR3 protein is CASSVRQGAGEQFF. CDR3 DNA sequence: TGTGCCAGCAGCGTTAGACAGGGGGCAGGTGAGCAGTTCTTC.